This T cell receptor beta chain was profiled in a study of vaccination and CD4 T cells after COVID-19. With respect to this clonotype: The antigen is not known.

Oncomine TCR Beta short-read sequencing was applied to DNA from cultured CD4+ T cells. After culture, CD4+ T cells served as the source for genomic DNA extraction. TCRdb re-derived calls from the PCR reads in MiXCR, one entry per CDR3 protein. The sample holds under 11,000 distinct CDR3 sequences; approximately 37% are singletons and the top ten take 20% to 25%. Treatment in this sample: roughly 11-day PBMC culture with coronavirus spike peptide pools or control peptides (ViraFEST assay). The unexposed donor provided CD4+ T cells, which were taken before the COVID-19 pandemic (2011-2018). The clonotype originates from a human donor in good health. The sequenced sample was CD4+ T cells from blood, cultured in vitro.

For the CDR3, the DNA is TGCAGTGCTAAGGACAGGGTGAACACCGGGGAGCTGTTTTTT. Translating it yields CSAKDRVNTGELFF. This rearrangement joins TRBV20-1 to TRBJ2-2, with 8 nucleotides matching TRBD1. CDR3 length: 14 residues. The germline V gene has CDR1 DFQATT and CDR2 SNEGSKA (reference sequence). The junction had 2 bases not matched to a gene; V was cut back by 4 bases and J by 1 base.